The clone carrying this T cell receptor (beta chain) came up a few times. This record belongs to a study of blood T cells in healthy people across ages. Primers used in a second PCR of about 6 to 11 cycles were a sample-barcoded 5' primer and a J-beta primer mix. Each CDR3 protein gets one entry after TCRdb re-called the 5' RACE reads with MiXCR. The sample lists around 990,000 distinct CDR3 sequences, 20% to 25% occurring once. This CDR3 contains 15 residues. V was shortened by 4 bases and J by 4 bases, with 16 bases between the two germline ends. Germline values: CDR1 MGHRA, CDR2 YSYEKL. The data also belong to a second study, concerning T cells of mothers and their children. As that study records: Sequencing got over 9.5 million TCR beta CDR3 reads from each mother and some 3 million from each child. Unrelated mother-child pairs always had slightly, but never significantly, lower normalized overlap than related pairs.

The clonotype was recovered from a girl aged 2-10 years in good health. The gene calls are TRBV4-1 and TRBJ2-5; a possible D gene is TRBD2 (5 bases). Sequenced input: blood. CDR3 protein: CASSLSAEAGETQYF. The CDR3 region has the DNA TGCGCCAGCAGCCTATCCGCGGAGGCCGGAGAGACCCAGTACTTC.